This TCR beta chain was profiled in a study of T cells in Graves' hyperthyroidism and ophthalmopathy. Researchers took RNA transcripts and amplified the TCR beta CDR3 regions from them. Carried out on the TCR CDR3, a first-round RT-PCR used the HTBI primer set. TCRdb used MiXCR to reprocess the multiplex PCR reads, holding one entry per CDR3 protein. The sample yields about 560,000 distinct CDR3 sequences, around 15% seen once. In this sample, this clonotype turned up many times. Germline loops: CDR1 SQVTM, CDR2 ANQGSEA. This CDR3 is built from 14 residues. Unmatched junction bases numbered 2, after V lost 4 bases and J lost 3 bases.

The sequenced material came from blood. This TCR was recovered from a woman between 18 and 29 years old with Graves' hyperthyroidism. The chain has TRBV29-1 and TRBJ1-5; 11 bases line up with TRBD1. The CDR3 bases are TGCAGCGTTGGGACAGGGGGCAACAATCAGCCCCAGCATTTT. Translating gives CSVGTGGNNQPQHF.